A single T cell receptor (beta chain) is shown here with its context. Germline lookup yields CDR1 SEHNR and CDR2 FQNEAQ (reference sequence). The ends lost 5 bases at V and 7 bases at J; junction bases unmatched: 6. The CDR3 consists of 14 residues. This record belongs to a study of T cells in localized non-small cell lung cancer. Sequencing was performed with immunoSEQ multiplex PCR; in TCRdb, only in-frame clones are kept and a portion is missing. The sample has 35,000 to 40,000 clones; over 70% are singletons. This TCR was recovered from a woman aged 35-75 years with stage I lung adenocarcinoma. The source was peripheral blood, collected before any cancer treatment. V is TRBV7-9 and J is TRBJ1-3; TRBD1 aligns across 9 bases. The CDR3, as DNA: TGTGCCAGCAGCGATGACAGGGGGTCCAACACCATATATTTT. Translation gives CASSDDRGSNTIYF.